This TCR beta chain was retrieved from a study of siplizumab effects on memory and regulatory T cells. Study-level results: Proliferating siplizumab-culture Tregs lacked confirmation of suppressive function. Naive T cells apparently outstripped memory cells in diversity and seemed major alloresponse contributors.

Measured with immunoSEQ multiplex PCR; TCRdb has only the in-frame clones, and not every one. The sample comprises roughly 120,000 clones, 90% to 95% of which are singletons, and 0.65% to 0.9% rests with the top ten. Points on this clone: Its antigen is unidentified.

V was trimmed by 5 bases and J by 4 bases, leaving 8 bases between them. Looked up from germline, CDR1 is SGHVS and CDR2 is FNYEAQ. This CDR3 has 12 amino acids. This TCR was recovered from a human donor in good health. The source material was Tregs sorted from blood. The chain uses TRBV7-6 and TRBJ2-5; D is undetermined. The CDR3 DNA follows: TGTGCCAGCAGCCCACATGGAGAGACCCAGTACTTC. Encoded protein: CASSPHGETQYF. The whole variable domain, remainder taken from reference TRBV7-6 and TRBJ2-5, is GAGVSQSPRYKVTKRGQDVALRCDPISGHVSLYWYRQALGQGPEFLTYFNYEAQQDKSGLPNDRFSAERPEGSISTLTIQRTEQRDSAMYRCASSPHGETQYFGPGTRLLVL.